The next 26 T cell receptor beta chains were all read from a single sample in a study of vaccination effects on CD4 cells after COVID-19. Sequencing was performed with immunoSEQ multiplex PCR; in TCRdb, only in-frame clones are kept and a portion is missing. The sample includes 40,000 or so clones, 65% to 80% of them seen just once. These receptors' targets are unknown. When nine to ten days of culture had elapsed, CD4+ T cells were isolated. The sample consisted of CD4+ T cells from PBMCs cultured without peptide, taken before COVID-19 vaccination. These receptors all stem from a human donor who received a COVID-19 vaccine.

V and J are TRBV24-1 and TRBJ2-2; 7 bases map to TRBD2. Germline V gene sequence: CDR1 KGHDR, CDR2 SFDVKD. There are 15 residues in the CDR3. Trimming removed 5 bases from V and 6 bases from J; junction bases left unmatched: 8. This chain's CDR3 is CATSAPGLAAGELFF. The CDR3 bases are TGTGCCACCAGTGCCCCCGGTCTAGCGGCCGGGGAGCTGTTTTTT.

Only a few counts were recorded for this clone. The genes are TRBV5-1 and TRBJ1-2; possible D gene TRBD1, 5 bases. This CDR3 has 16 amino acids. Trimming stripped 1 base from V and 4 bases from J, with 17 bases between. CDR1 and CDR2 from the germline V gene are SGHRS and YFSETQ. The CDR3 DNA sequence: TGCGCCAGCAGCTTGTCATGGCAGGGAAGGTCCTATGGCTACACCTTC. This encodes CASSLSWQGRSYGYTF.

This chain joins TRBV12-3 or TRBV12-4 and TRBJ2-1; D is perhaps TRBD2 (6 bases). Trimming removed 6 bases from V and 0 bases from J, with 6 bases in between. CDR3 length equals 13 residues. CDR3 sequence (DNA): TGTGCCAGCAGGGACTACTCCTACAATGAGCAGTTCTTC. Amino acids: CASRDYSYNEQFF.

The rearrangement links TRBV27 to TRBJ1-1, with D possibly being TRBD1 (6 bases). This CDR3 has 13 residues. V was cut by 3 bases and J by 3 bases, with 8 bases left in between. Germline CDR1 MNHEY, CDR2 SMNVEV (reference sequence). This chain's CDR3 is CASSFHRDTEAFF. As DNA, the CDR3 is TGTGCCAGCAGTTTCCACAGGGACACTGAAGCTTTCTTT.

The chain recombines TRBV12-3 or TRBV12-4 with TRBJ2-7; D is perhaps TRBD1 or TRBD2 (5 bases each). Trimming pared 6 bases from V and 7 bases from J, leaving 16 bases between. There are 13 residues in the CDR3. CDR3 in DNA: TGTGCCAGCAGCCCAACGTGGGGGAAGGAGCAGTACTTC. Residues: CASSPTWGKEQYF.

The chain combines TRBV19 with TRBJ1-1; D uncertain. The length of the CDR3 is 13 residues. V was cut by 6 bases and J by 4 bases, with 12 bases left in between. Germline V lookup: CDR1 LNHDA, CDR2 SQIVND (reference sequence). The CDR3 loop is CASRPLGSTEAFF. For the CDR3, the DNA is TGTGCCAGTAGGCCTCTCGGGAGCACTGAAGCTTTCTTT.

This sequence joins TRBV7-2 and TRBJ2-1, with TRBD2 matching 13 bases. Germline V CDR1 and CDR2: SGHTA, FQGNSA. This CDR3 region has 19 residues. V gave up 5 bases and J gave up 0 bases; unmatched junction bases: 10. CDR3 protein: CASSLRGLAGVSSYNEQFF. CDR3 DNA sequence: TGTGCCAGCAGCCTCCGAGGACTAGCGGGGGTGAGCTCCTACAATGAGCAGTTCTTC.

The chain carries TRBV30 and TRBJ1-2, with 8 bases matching TRBD1. The CDR3 spans 10 residues. Looked up from germline, CDR1 is GTSNPN and CDR2 is SVGIG (reference sequence). Trimming took 5 bases from V and 7 from J; bases not matched to a gene: 0. The CDR3 DNA is TGTGCCTGGGGACAGGGTGGCTACACCTTC. This translates into CAWGQGGYTF.

This clone was counted a single time. The chain uses TRBV30 and TRBJ2-2; D may be TRBD1 (6 bases). V dropped 5 bases and J dropped 4 bases, with 26 bases sitting between them. Germline V gives CDR1 GTSNPN, CDR2 SVGIG (reference sequence). This CDR3 region has 18 residues. As DNA, the CDR3 is TGTGCCTGGGCTTCCGGTCTCCAGGGGATATGGTTCACCGGGGAGCTGTTTTTT. Amino acid sequence: CAWASGLQGIWFTGELFF.

This clone was found a few times. The chain carries TRBV6-2 or TRBV6-3 and TRBJ1-1, with D uncertain. Per germline, CDR1 MNHEY and CDR2 SVGEGT. Trimming stripped 6 bases from V and 3 bases from J, with 8 bases between. The CDR3 has 12 residues. CDR3 sequence (DNA): TGTGCCAGCAGCGACCGGGACACTGAAGCTTTCTTT. Translation: CASSDRDTEAFF.

The chain joins TRBV28 to TRBJ2-7; D gene ambiguous. CDR3 length: 12 amino acids. Deletions cut 8 bases from V and 2 bases from J, with 10 bases between. In germline, CDR1 is MDHEN, CDR2 SYDVKM. In DNA form, the CDR3 reads TGTGCCAGCGGGTACAGTACCTACGAGCAGTACTTC. It specifies CASGYSTYEQYF. The full variable domain, with the rest looked up from reference TRBV28 and TRBJ2-7, is DVKVTQSSRYLVKRTGEKVFLECVQDMDHENMFWYRQDPGLGLRLIYFSYDVKMKEKGDIPEGYSVSREKKERFSLILESASTNQTSMYLCASGYSTYEQYFGPGTRLTVT.

V is TRBV27 and J is TRBJ1-3, with D possibly being TRBD1 (6 bases). Germline CDR1 and CDR2: MNHEY and SMNVEV (reference sequence). The CDR3 has 16 residues. V shed 0 bases and J shed 4 bases, with 13 bases lying between them. The CDR3 sequence is CASSLSTPGEGNTIYF. Written as DNA, the CDR3 is TGTGCCAGCAGTTTATCAACGCCAGGGGAGGGAAACACCATATATTTT.

The chain is built from TRBV28 and TRBJ1-1; TRBD1 agrees at 7 bases. In germline, CDR1 is MDHEN, CDR2 SYDVKM. There are 13 residues in the CDR3. The chain's CDR3 is CLSGRGVNTEAFF. The CDR3 DNA reads TGTCTCTCAGGCAGGGGGGTGAACACTGAAGCTTTCTTT.

This clone was counted a single time. V is TRBV12-5 and J is TRBJ1-2, with D possibly TRBD1 on 5 matching bases. The germline V gene encodes CDR1 LGHNT and CDR2 FRNRAP. The CDR3 contains 11 residues. Trimming left V 6 bases short and J 14 bases short, with 16 bases between. CDR3 bases: TGTGCTAGTGGCCGGGACGGGATTTCTACCTTC. It translates to CASGRDGISTF.

V and J are TRBV28 and TRBJ2-7, with 9 bases that match TRBD2. The germline V gene encodes CDR1 MDHEN and CDR2 SYDVKM. The junction had 8 bases not matched to a gene; V was cut back by 3 bases and J by 2 bases. The length of the CDR3 is 16 residues. Written as DNA, the CDR3 is TGTGCCAGCAGTTTTTCCCTAGCGGGACTAACCTACGAGCAGTACTTC. Residues: CASSFSLAGLTYEQYF.

V is TRBV4-1 and J is TRBJ2-3; weak D call: TRBD2 (7 bases). The germline V and J ends were trimmed by 6 bases and 3 bases, with 22 bases remaining between them. The CDR3 loop spans 17 amino acids. Germline lookup yields CDR1 MGHRA and CDR2 YSYEKL. CDR3 in DNA: TGCGCCAGCAGTATCCAAGTAACGGGGGGCGGGACAGATACGCAGTATTTT. Translated: CASSIQVTGGGTDTQYF.

The chain carries TRBV2 and TRBJ2-1, with 8 bases that match TRBD1. The germline CDR1 and CDR2 sequences are SNHLY and FYNNEI. This CDR3 contains 14 residues. V was pared by 8 bases and J by 7 bases, with 10 bases of the junction left unmatched. CDR3 bases: TGTGCCAGCCTTCGGGGGACAGGCGGGAATGAGCAGTTCTTC. The encoded protein is CASLRGTGGNEQFF.

The chain joins TRBV4-3 to TRBJ1-4, with D uncertain. Germline CDR1 LGHNA, CDR2 YSLEER. The V gene lost 0 bases and the J gene lost 7 bases, with 21 bases spanning the gap. This CDR3 is built from 18 residues. CDR3 in DNA: TGCGCCAGCAGCCAAGAATTGAGACGGACCGCCCCGGGTGAAAAACTGTTTTTT. It translates to CASSQELRRTAPGEKLFF.

The rearrangement uses TRBV6-2 or TRBV6-3 and TRBJ2-4; D unclear. The length of the CDR3 is 16 residues. V dropped 2 bases and J dropped 0 bases, with 11 bases sitting between them. Looked up from germline, CDR1 is MNHEY and CDR2 is SVGEGT. CDR3 residues: CASSYGPGQAKNIQYF. CDR3 bases: TGTGCCAGCAGTTACGGGCCAGGCCAAGCCAAAAACATTCAGTACTTC.

J is TRBJ2-5 and V is TRBV19; 8 bases are a match to TRBD1. J lost 8 bases, V lost 4 bases, and 6 bases had no gene match. This CDR3 has 13 amino acids. Germline V lookup: CDR1 LNHDA, CDR2 SQIVND (reference sequence). In DNA form, the CDR3 reads TGTGCCAGTAGTACCGGACAGGGAGCCACCCAGTACTTC. It translates to CASSTGQGATQYF. The entire variable domain, with the rest obtained from reference TRBV19 and TRBJ2-5, is as follows: DGGITQSPKYLFRKEGQNVTLSCEQNLNHDAMYWYRQDPGQGLRLIYYSQIVNDFQKGDIAEGYSVSREKKESFPLTVTSAQKNPTAFYLCASSTGQGATQYFGPGTRLLVL.

The V and J genes are TRBV6-5 and TRBJ1-4; D remains ambiguous. Per the germline V gene, CDR1 is MNHEY and CDR2 is SVGAGI. Trimming cost V 2 bases and J 11 bases, with 18 bases left between them. The CDR3 is 15 amino acids. In DNA form, the CDR3 reads TGTGCCAGCAGTTACATGGGCCTCCATGTCGGGAAACTGTTTTTT. Its protein product is CASSYMGLHVGKLFF.

V and J are TRBV5-8 and TRBJ2-3, with 7 bases that match TRBD2. Losses at the gene ends were 4 bases for V and 0 bases for J; bases not matched to a gene: 11. CDR1 is SGHTS and CDR2 is YDEGEE in the germline V gene. CDR3 length equals 17 residues. This CDR3 reads CASSRGVLASSTDTQYF. As DNA, the CDR3 is TGTGCCAGCAGCCGGGGGGTACTAGCCTCTAGCACAGATACGCAGTATTTT.

This clone was counted only a few times. The rearrangement links TRBV5-4 to TRBJ1-1, with D unresolved. CDR1 SGHNT and CDR2 YYREEE come from the germline V gene (reference sequence). Trimming took off 2 bases at V and 0 bases at J, with 11 bases between the two ends. The CDR3 extends over 15 amino acids. The CDR3 coding sequence is TGTGCCAGCAGCTTAGGAGCGGATTTGAACACTGAAGCTTTCTTT. Its protein product is CASSLGADLNTEAFF.

This clone occurred once. This chain uses TRBV7-2 with TRBJ2-1; 9 nucleotides align to TRBD1. Germline lookup yields CDR1 SGHTA and CDR2 FQGNSA. The CDR3 length is 12 residues. The trim removed 1 base at V and 15 bases at J, leaving 4 bases unmatched. CDR3 sequence: CASSLDRGRRFF. DNA of the CDR3: TGTGCCAGCAGCTTAGACAGGGGGCGGCGGTTCTTC.

This clone appeared a few times. This chain uses TRBV11-2 with TRBJ1-4, with D maybe TRBD1 (5 bases). Germline CDR1 and CDR2: SGHAT and FQNNGV. V lost 5 bases, J lost 0 bases, and 13 bases lay in between. CDR3 length equals 16 residues. DNA of the CDR3: TGTGCCAGCAGCCCCCTGGGGGTTGCAACTAATGAAAAACTGTTTTTT. Translated, it gives CASSPLGVATNEKLFF.

The gene calls are TRBV9 and TRBJ1-3, with 7 bases lining up with TRBD1. The J segment lost 0 bases and the V segment lost 4 bases, leaving 7 bases of the junction unmatched. The germline CDR1 and CDR2 sequences are SGDLS and YYNGEE. The CDR3 runs to 16 residues. This CDR3 is CASSPPDRSSGNTIYF. The CDR3 nucleotides are TGTGCCAGCAGCCCTCCGGACAGGAGCTCTGGAAACACCATATATTTT.